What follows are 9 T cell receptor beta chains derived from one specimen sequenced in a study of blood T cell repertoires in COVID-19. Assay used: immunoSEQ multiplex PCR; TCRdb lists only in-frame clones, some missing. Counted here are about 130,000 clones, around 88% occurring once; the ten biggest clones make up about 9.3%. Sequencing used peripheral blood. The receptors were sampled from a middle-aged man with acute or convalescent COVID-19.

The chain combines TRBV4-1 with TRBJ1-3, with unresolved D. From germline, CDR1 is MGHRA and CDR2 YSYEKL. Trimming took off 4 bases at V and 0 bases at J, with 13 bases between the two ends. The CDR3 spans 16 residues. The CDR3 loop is CASSLTPGVSGNTIYF. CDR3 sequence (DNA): TGCGCCAGCAGCCTAACCCCAGGTGTCTCTGGAAACACCATATATTTT.

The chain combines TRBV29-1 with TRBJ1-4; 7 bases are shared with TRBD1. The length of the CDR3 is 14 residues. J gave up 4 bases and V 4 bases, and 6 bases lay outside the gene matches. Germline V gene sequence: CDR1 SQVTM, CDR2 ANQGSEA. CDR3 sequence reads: CSVALTGNNEKLFF. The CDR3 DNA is TGCAGCGTTGCCTTGACAGGGAATAATGAAAAACTGTTTTTT.

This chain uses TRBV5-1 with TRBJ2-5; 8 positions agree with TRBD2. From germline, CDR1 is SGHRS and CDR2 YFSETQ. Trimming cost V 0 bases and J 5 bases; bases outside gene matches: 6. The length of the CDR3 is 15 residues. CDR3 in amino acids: CASSLDPGGGETQYF. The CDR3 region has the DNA TGCGCCAGCAGCTTGGATCCGGGAGGGGGGGAGACCCAGTACTTC.

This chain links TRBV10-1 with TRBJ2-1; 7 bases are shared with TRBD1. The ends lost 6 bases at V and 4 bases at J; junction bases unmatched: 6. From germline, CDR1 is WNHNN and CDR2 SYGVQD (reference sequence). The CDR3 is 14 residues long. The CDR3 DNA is TGCGCCAGCAGCCGGGTGGACAGGTACAATGAGCAGTTCTTC. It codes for CASSRVDRYNEQFF.

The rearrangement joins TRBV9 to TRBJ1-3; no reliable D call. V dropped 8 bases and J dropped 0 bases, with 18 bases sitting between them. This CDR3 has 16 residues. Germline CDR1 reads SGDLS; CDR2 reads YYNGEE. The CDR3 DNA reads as TGTGCCAGTTCCCTAAGAGGAGACTACTCTGGAAACACCATATATTTT. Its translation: CASSLRGDYSGNTIYF. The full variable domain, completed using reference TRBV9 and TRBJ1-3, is DSGVTQTPKHLITATGQRVTLRCSPRSGDLSVYWYQQSLDQGLQFLIQYYNGEERAKGNILERFSAQQFPDLHSELNLSSLELGDSALYFCASSLRGDYSGNTIYFGEGSWLTVV.

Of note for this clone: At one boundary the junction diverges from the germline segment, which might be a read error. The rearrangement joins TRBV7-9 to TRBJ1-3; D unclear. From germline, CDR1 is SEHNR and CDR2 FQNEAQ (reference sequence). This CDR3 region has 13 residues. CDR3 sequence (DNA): TGTGCCAGCAGCTTACAGAATACGGAGGGAGGCATTTTT. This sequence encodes CASSLQNTEGGIF.

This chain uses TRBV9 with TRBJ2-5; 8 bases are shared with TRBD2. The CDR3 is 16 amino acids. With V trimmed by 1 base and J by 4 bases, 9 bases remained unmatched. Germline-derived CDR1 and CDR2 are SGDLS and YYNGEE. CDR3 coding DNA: TGTGCCAGCAGCGTAACCGGGGGGGCGGTCGGAGAGACCCAGTACTTC. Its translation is CASSVTGGAVGETQYF.

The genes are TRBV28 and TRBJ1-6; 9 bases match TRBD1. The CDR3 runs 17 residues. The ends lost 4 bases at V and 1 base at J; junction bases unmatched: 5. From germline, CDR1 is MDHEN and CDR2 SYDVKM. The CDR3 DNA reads TGTGCCAGCAGTTCAAACAGGGGGCGATCCTATAATTCACCCCTCCACTTT. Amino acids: CASSSNRGRSYNSPLHF.

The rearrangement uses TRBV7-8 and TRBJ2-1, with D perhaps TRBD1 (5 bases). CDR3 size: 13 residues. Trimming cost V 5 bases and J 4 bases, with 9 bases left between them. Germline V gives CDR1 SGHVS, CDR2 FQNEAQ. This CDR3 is CASSIREYNEQFF. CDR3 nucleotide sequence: TGTGCCAGCAGCATCAGGGAATACAATGAGCAGTTCTTC.